The 13 T cell receptor beta chains given below trace back to one sample, sequenced in a study of T cells in localized non-small cell lung cancer. TCRdb's table, derived via immunoSEQ multiplex PCR, lists solely in-frame clones and lacks some. The data contain over 20,000 clones, about 83% of them singletons. Sample: PBMCs, taken before any cancer treatment. These TCRs come from a woman aged 40-69 years with stage II squamous cell lung carcinoma.

The V gene is TRBV4-2, the J gene TRBJ2-1; D is possibly TRBD1 or TRBD2 (5 bases each). Trimming removed 4 bases at V and 10 bases at J, with 20 bases between. This CDR3 contains 15 residues. In germline, CDR1 is LGHNA, CDR2 YNFKEQ. The CDR3 DNA reads TGTGCCAGCAGCCTTGACTATAGAGGGGCCGGGGAGCAGTTCTTC. Its translation is CASSLDYRGAGEQFF.

The V gene is TRBV4-1, the J gene TRBJ2-7; 11 positions agree with TRBD2. With 1 base clipped from V and 5 bases from J, the junction kept 13 bases outside the gene matches. This CDR3 has 18 residues. Germline V CDR1 and CDR2: MGHRA, YSYEKL. As DNA, the CDR3 is TGCGCCAGCAGCCAAGGAGTTCTGCGGAGACTAGCGGGAAACGAGCAGTACTTC. This encodes CASSQGVLRRLAGNEQYF.

V gene TRBV19 combines with J gene TRBJ1-2; 7 bases match TRBD1. Per the germline V gene, CDR1 is LNHDA and CDR2 is SQIVND (reference sequence). The CDR3 is 14 residues long. V was clipped by 5 bases and J by 4 bases; unmatched bases: 7. The CDR3 DNA reads as TGTGCCAGTAGTTTACAGGGGAGCGGCTATGGCTACACCTTC. It yields the protein CASSLQGSGYGYTF.

The chain recombines TRBV7-9 with TRBJ2-7; D assignment may be TRBD1 or TRBD2 (5 bases each). Germline CDR1 SEHNR, CDR2 FQNEAQ (reference sequence). The CDR3 sequence is 14 residues long. V was clipped by 4 bases and J by 8 bases, with 18 bases between them. CDR3 region: CASSSTRGEVKQYF. The CDR3 coding sequence is TGTGCCAGCAGCTCCACTAGGGGCGAGGTTAAGCAGTACTTC.

V usage is TRBV5-6 and J usage is TRBJ2-6, with D perhaps TRBD2 (5 bases). Looked up from germline, CDR1 is SGHDT and CDR2 is YYEEEE. The CDR3 extends over 15 amino acids. V was clipped by 0 bases and J by 2 bases, with 6 bases between them. CDR3: CASSLGRAGANVLTF. The DNA of the CDR3 is TGTGCCAGCAGCTTGGGGCGGGCTGGGGCCAACGTCCTGACTTTC.

This chain connects TRBV10-1 to TRBJ2-2; the D is unclear. This CDR3 contains 13 residues. Trimming pared 3 bases from V and 7 bases from J, leaving 9 bases between. CDR1 is WNHNN and CDR2 is SYGVQD in the germline V gene (reference sequence). In DNA, the CDR3 is TGCGCCAGCAGTGAATTAAATGGCGGGGAGCTGTTTTTT. The encoded protein is CASSELNGGELFF.

V gene TRBV10-3 combines with J gene TRBJ2-7; 8 nucleotides line up with TRBD2. The CDR3 loop spans 13 amino acids. After removal of 10 bases from V and 0 bases from J, the junction contained 5 bases not matched to a gene. Germline V gene sequence: CDR1 ENHRY, CDR2 SYGVKD. CDR3 in amino acids: CATLLAGSYEQYF. Here the CDR3 DNA reads TGTGCCACCCTCCTAGCGGGCTCCTACGAGCAGTACTTC.

This clone was found once. The DNA of the CDR3 is TGCAGCGGAACCGGGACGCAAAACCAAGAGACCCAGTACTTC. It is translated as CSGTGTQNQETQYF. The V gene is TRBV29-1, the J gene TRBJ2-5, with D perhaps being TRBD1 or TRBD2 (5 bases each). CDR1 and CDR2 from the germline V gene are SQVTM and ANQGSEA. V gave up 7 bases and J gave up 0 bases, with 15 bases separating them. The CDR3 extends over 14 amino acids.

The CDR3 is CAISESTASGSFTDTQYF. CDR3 DNA sequence: TGTGCCATCAGTGAGTCGACAGCTAGCGGGAGCTTCACAGATACGCAGTATTTT. V usage is TRBV10-3 and J usage is TRBJ2-3, with TRBD2 matching 10 bases. V gave up 0 bases and J gave up 2 bases; unmatched junction bases: 8. There are 18 residues in the CDR3. Germline V CDR1 and CDR2: ENHRY, SYGVKD.

This chain joins TRBV4-1 and TRBJ2-7, with no clear D. Trimming removed 1 base at V and 2 bases at J, with 6 bases between. The CDR3 runs 13 residues. Germline loops: CDR1 MGHRA, CDR2 YSYEKL. The CDR3 reads CASSQAVAYEQYF. The CDR3 coding sequence is TGCGCCAGCAGCCAAGCCGTGGCCTACGAGCAGTACTTC.

V and J are TRBV9 and TRBJ2-7, with 11 bases matching TRBD2. Germline CDR1 SGDLS, CDR2 YYNGEE. The V and J ends lost 0 bases and 4 bases, in that order; junction bases with no gene match: 0. This CDR3 has 14 residues. The CDR3 DNA sequence: TGTGCCAGCAGCGTAGGACTAGCGGGATACGAGCAGTACTTC. Translating gives CASSVGLAGYEQYF.

This chain connects TRBV2 to TRBJ1-5; D is undetermined. V shed 4 bases and J shed 0 bases, with 16 bases lying between them. CDR1 is SNHLY, CDR2 FYNNEI, per germline. CDR3 length: 17 amino acids. The CDR3: CASSVLGGRYSNQPQHF. The CDR3 DNA reads TGTGCCAGCAGTGTCCTAGGAGGACGGTATAGCAATCAGCCCCAGCATTTT.

CDR3 sequence (DNA): TGTGCCAGCAGTGAAGGTGGGGGGCTGGGAAACACCATATATTTT. Its translation is CASSEGGGLGNTIYF. The rearrangement links TRBV6-1 to TRBJ1-3, with a tentative D call TRBD1 (6 bases). Trimming pared 1 base from V and 4 bases from J, leaving 11 bases between. Germline CDR1 reads MNHNS; CDR2 reads SASEGT. CDR3 length equals 15 residues.